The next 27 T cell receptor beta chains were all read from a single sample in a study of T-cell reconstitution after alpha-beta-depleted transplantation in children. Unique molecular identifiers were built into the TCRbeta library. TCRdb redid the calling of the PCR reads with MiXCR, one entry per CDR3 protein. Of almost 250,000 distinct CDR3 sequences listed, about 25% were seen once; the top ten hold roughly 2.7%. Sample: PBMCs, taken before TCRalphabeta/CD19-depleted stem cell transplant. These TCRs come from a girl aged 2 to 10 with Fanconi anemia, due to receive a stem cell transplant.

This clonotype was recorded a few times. CDR3 region: CASSIGFGGYTF. The CDR3 DNA follows: TGTGCCAGTAGTATTGGATTTGGGGGCTACACCTTC. This sequence joins TRBV19 and TRBJ1-2, with D hard to call. Germline V gene lookup returns CDR1 LNHDA and CDR2 SQIVND (reference sequence). Trimming took off 3 bases at V and 8 bases at J, with 10 bases between the two ends. The CDR3 contains 12 residues.

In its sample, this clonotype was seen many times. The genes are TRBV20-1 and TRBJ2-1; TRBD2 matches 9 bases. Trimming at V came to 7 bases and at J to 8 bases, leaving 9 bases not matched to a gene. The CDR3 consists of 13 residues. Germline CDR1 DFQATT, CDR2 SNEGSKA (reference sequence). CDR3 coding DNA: TGCAGTGTAGACCGCGGGAGGGCTGATGAGCAGTTCTTC. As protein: CSVDRGRADEQFF.

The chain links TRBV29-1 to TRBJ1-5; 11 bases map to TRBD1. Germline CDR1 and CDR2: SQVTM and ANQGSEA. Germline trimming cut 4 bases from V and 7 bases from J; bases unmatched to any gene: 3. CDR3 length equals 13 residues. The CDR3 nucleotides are TGCAGCGTTGCGGGACAGGGGGACCAGCCCCAGCATTTT. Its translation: CSVAGQGDQPQHF.

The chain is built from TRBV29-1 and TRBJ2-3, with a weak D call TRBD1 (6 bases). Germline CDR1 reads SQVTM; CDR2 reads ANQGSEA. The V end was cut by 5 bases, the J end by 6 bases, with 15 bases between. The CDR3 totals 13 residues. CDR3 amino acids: CSVQRGGTDTQYF. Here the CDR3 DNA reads TGCAGCGTTCAAAGAGGGGGAACGGATACGCAGTATTTT.

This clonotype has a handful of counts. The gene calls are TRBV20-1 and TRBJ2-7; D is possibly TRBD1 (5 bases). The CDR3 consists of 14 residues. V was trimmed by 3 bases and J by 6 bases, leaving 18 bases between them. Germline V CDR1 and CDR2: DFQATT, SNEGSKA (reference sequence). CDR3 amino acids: CSASQGRALGEQYF. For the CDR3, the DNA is TGCAGTGCTAGCCAGGGCAGGGCGCTCGGCGAGCAGTACTTC.

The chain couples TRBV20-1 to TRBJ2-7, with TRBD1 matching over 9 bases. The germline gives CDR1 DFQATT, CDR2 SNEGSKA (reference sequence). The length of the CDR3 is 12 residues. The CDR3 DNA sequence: TGCAGCGCTCGGGACAGGGCGAGGGAGCAGTACTTC. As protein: CSARDRAREQYF.

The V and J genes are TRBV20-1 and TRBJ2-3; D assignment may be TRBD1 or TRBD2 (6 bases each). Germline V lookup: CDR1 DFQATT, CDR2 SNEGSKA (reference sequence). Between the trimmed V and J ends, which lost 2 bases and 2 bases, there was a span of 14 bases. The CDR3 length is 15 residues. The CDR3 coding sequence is TGCAGTGCTAGATACGGGGGCTCGGTCACAGATACGCAGTATTTT. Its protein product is CSARYGGSVTDTQYF.

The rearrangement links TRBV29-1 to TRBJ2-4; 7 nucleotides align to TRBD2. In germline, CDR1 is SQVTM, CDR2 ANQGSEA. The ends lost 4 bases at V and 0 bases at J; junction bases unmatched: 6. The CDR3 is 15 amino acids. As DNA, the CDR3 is TGCAGCGTTGGGTCGGGACTATTAGCCAAAAACATTCAGTACTTC. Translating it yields CSVGSGLLAKNIQYF.

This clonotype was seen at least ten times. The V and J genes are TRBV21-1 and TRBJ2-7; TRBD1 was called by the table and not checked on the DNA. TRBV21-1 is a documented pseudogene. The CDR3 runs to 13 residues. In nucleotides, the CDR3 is TGTGCCAGCAGCAACTGGACAGCCTACGAGCAGTACTTC. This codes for CASSNWTAYEQYF.

The CDR3 bases are TGCAGCGTGAAGGACAGCTCCTCCTACGAGCAGTACTTC. Translation gives CSVKDSSSYEQYF. V gene TRBV29-1 combines with J gene TRBJ2-7; a weak D match, TRBD1 (6 bases). Germline CDR1 SQVTM, CDR2 ANQGSEA. CDR3 length: 13 residues. Trimming stripped 6 bases from V and 0 bases from J, with 12 bases between.

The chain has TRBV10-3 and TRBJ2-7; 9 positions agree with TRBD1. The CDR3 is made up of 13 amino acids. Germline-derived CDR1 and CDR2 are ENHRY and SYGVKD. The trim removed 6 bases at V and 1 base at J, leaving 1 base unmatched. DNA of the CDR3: TGTGCCATCAGCGACAGGGGGTCCTACGAGCAGTACTTC. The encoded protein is CAISDRGSYEQYF.

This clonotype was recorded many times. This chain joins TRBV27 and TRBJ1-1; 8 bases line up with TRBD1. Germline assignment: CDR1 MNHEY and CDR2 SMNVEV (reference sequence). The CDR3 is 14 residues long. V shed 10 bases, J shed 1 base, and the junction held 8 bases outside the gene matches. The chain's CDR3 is CAKNPGGRNTEAFF. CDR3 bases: TGTGCCAAGAACCCAGGGGGCAGGAACACTGAAGCTTTCTTT.

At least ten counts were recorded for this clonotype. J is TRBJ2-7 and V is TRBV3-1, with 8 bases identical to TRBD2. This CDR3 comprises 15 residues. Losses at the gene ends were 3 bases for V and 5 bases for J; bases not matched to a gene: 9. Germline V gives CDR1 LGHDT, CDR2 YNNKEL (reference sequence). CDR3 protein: CASSQDARAGDEQYF. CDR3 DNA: TGTGCCAGCAGCCAGGATGCAAGAGCGGGGGACGAGCAGTACTTC.

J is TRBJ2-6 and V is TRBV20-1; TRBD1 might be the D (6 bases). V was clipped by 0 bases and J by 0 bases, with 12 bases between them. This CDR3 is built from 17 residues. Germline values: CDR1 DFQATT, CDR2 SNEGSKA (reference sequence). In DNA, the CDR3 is TGCAGTGCTAGAGATCATTACAGGGTCTCTGGGGCCAACGTCCTGACTTTC. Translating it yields CSARDHYRVSGANVLTF.

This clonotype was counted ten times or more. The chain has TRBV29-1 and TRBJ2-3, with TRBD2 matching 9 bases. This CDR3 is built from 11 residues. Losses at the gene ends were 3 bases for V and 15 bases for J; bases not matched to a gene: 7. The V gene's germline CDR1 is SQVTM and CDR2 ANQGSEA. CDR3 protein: CSVDDGTSCYF. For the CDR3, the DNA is TGCAGCGTTGATGACGGGACTAGCTGCTATTTT.

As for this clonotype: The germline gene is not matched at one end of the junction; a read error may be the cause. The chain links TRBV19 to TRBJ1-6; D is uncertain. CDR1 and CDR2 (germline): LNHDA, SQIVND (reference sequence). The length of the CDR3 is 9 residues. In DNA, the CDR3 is TGTGCCAGTAGTATAGTTACAGACTTT. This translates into CASSIVTDF.

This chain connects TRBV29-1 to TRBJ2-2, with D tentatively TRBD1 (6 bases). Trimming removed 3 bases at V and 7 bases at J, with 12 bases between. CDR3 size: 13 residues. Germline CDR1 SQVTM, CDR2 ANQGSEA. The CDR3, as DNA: TGCAGCGTTGACAGGGGCAGGGGCGGGGAGCTGTTTTTT. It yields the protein CSVDRGRGGELFF.

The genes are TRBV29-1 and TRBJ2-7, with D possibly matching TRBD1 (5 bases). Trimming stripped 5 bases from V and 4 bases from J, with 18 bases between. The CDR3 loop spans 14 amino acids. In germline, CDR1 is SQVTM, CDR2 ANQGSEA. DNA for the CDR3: TGCAGCGTTCCATCAGCGCAAGGGGTTTACGAGCAGTACTTC. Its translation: CSVPSAQGVYEQYF.

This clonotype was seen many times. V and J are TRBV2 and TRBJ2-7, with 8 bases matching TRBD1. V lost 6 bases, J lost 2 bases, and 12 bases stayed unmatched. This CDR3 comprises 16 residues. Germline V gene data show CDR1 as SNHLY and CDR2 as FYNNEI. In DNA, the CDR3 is TGTGCCAGCAGAGCTAGGGACAGGACCCTACCCTACGAGCAGTACTTC. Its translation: CASRARDRTLPYEQYF.

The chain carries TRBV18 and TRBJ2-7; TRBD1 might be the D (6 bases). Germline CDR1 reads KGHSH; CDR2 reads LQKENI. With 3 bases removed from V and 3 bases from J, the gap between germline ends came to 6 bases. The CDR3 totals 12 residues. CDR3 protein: CASSPGHYEQYF. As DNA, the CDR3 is TGTGCCAGCTCACCGGGACACTACGAGCAGTACTTC.

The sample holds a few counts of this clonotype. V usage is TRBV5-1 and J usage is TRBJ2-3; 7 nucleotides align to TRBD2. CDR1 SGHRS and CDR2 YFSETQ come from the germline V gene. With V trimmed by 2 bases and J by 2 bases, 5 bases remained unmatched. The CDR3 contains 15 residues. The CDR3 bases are TGCGCCAGCAGCTTCCCTAGCGGTTACACAGATACGCAGTATTTT. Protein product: CASSFPSGYTDTQYF.

The CDR3 sequence: CSVLARATDTQYF. DNA of the CDR3: TGCAGCGTGCTAGCCCGGGCGACAGATACGCAGTATTTT. The chain has TRBV29-1 and TRBJ2-3; TRBD2 might be the D (5 bases). This CDR3 comprises 13 residues. Germline values: CDR1 SQVTM, CDR2 ANQGSEA. Trimming removed 6 bases from V and 3 bases from J, with 13 bases in between.

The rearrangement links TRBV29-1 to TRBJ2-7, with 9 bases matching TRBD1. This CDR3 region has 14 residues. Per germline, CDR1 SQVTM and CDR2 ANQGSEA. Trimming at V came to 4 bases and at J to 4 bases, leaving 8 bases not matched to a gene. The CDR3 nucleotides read TGCAGCGTTGGGGCTTCCGGGACAGGGTACGAGCAGTACTTC. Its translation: CSVGASGTGYEQYF.

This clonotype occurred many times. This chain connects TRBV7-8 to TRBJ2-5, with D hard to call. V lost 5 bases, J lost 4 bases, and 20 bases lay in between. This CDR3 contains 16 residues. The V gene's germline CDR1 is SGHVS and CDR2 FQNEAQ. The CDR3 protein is CASSNPGPLKGETQYF. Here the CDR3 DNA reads TGTGCCAGCAGCAATCCCGGGCCACTCAAGGGAGAGACCCAGTACTTC. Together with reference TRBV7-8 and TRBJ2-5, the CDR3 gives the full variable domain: GAGVSQSPRYKVAKRGQDVALRCDPISGHVSLFWYQQALGQGPEFLTYFQNEAQLDKSGLPSDRFFAERPEGSVSTLKIQRTQQEDSAVYLCASSNPGPLKGETQYFGPGTRLLVL.

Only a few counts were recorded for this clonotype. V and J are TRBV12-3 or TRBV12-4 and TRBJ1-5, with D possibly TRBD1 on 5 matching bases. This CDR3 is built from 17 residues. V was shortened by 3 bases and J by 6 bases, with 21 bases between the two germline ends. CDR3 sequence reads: CASSFHLGGLVGQPQHF. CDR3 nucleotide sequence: TGTGCCAGCAGTTTCCACCTGGGGGGGTTGGTGGGTCAGCCCCAGCATTTT.

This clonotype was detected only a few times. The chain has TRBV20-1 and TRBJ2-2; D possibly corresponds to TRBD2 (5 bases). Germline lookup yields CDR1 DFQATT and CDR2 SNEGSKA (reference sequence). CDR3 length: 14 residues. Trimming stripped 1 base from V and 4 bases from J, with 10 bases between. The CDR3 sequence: CSARGLAGTGELFF. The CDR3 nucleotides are TGCAGTGCTAGAGGCCTAGCTGGCACCGGGGAGCTGTTTTTT.

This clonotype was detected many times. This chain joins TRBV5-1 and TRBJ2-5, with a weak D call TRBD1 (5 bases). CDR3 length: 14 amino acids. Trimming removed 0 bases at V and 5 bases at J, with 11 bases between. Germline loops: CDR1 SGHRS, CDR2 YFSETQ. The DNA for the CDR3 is TGCGCCAGCAGCTTGGCAGGGTTTTTCGAGACCCAGTACTTC. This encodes CASSLAGFFETQYF.